This T cell receptor beta chain was profiled in a study of identical twins. Study findings and constraints: Cord blood beta clonotypes present at high abundance carried fewer insertions; no such pattern appeared in memory repertoires.

Only a few counts were recorded for this clonotype. The antigen remains unidentified. J was trimmed by 3 bases and V by 6 bases; bases with no gene match: 8. This CDR3 spans 16 amino acids. The germline V gene has CDR1 DFQATT and CDR2 SNEGSKA (reference sequence). Unique molecular identifiers were present on the cDNA, which also gained a universal primer site by template switching. TCRdb reprocessed the 5' RACE reads via MiXCR and lists one record per CDR3 protein. The top ten clones hold 0.75% to 1% of a sample with hundreds of thousands of distinct CDR3 sequences, 8.6% of them seen once. The data also belong to a second study, concerning yellow fever vaccine responses in identical twins. In that study: Twins reportedly showed a vaccine T cell response that seemed partly convergent and partly personalized.

This rearrangement joins TRBV20-1 to TRBJ2-1, with 13 positions matching TRBD2. Sequencing input: PBMCs. This TCR was recovered from a woman under 30 in good health. The CDR3 nucleotides read TGCAGTGCGGGGGGACTAGCGGGGTCCCACTACAATGAGCAGTTCTTC. Translating gives CSAGGLAGSHYNEQFF.